The TCR beta chain described here comes from a study of cytomegalovirus exposure and HLA in healthy donors. Study in general: In a later analysis, the roughly 120 validation repertoires were reported to have used the same platform as the 600 to 700 first-cohort repertoires.

This clone was counted once. Antigen: not known. Profiled with immunoSEQ multiplex PCR; TCRdb holds only in-frame clones, not every one. The data show over 110,000 clones, with approximately 85% seen just once and approximately 1.5% held by the top ten. From the 120-subject validation cohort, which was separate from the roughly 680-subject first cohort, the donors were drawn. Findings and limits, study-wide: In vitro work confirmed that a few CMV-associated chains recognize CMV antigens. Rarity marked most TCR sequences, yet some public TCRs occurred in many donors.

The CDR3 contains 13 residues. In germline, CDR1 is MNHEY, CDR2 SVGAGI. V was clipped by 0 bases and J by 4 bases, with 5 bases between them. The gene calls are TRBV6-5 and TRBJ2-3, with D hard to call. The receptor's source is a woman under 40 in good health and CMV-seronegative. The sequencing sample was made of PBMCs. CDR3 DNA: TGTGCCAGCAGTTACTCCCCCTCAGATACGCAGTATTTT. Its translation: CASSYSPSDTQYF.